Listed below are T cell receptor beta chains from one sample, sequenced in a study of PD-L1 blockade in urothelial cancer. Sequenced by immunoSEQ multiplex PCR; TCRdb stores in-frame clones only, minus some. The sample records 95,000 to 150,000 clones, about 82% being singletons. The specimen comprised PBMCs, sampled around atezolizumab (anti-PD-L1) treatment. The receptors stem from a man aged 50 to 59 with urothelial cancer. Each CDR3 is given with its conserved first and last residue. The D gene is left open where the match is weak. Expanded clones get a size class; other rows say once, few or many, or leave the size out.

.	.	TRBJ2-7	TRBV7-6	CASSLYEGGYEQYF	TGTGCCAGCAGCTTATATGAAGGGGGCTACGAGCAGTACTTC
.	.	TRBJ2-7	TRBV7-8	CASSSRGRGGLNEQYF	TGTGCCAGCAGCAGCCGGGGCAGGGGTGGATTAAACGAGCAGTACTTC
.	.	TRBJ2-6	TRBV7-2	CASSPKSSAGANVLTF	TGTGCCAGCAGCCCGAAATCATCGGCTGGGGCCAACGTCCTGACTTTC
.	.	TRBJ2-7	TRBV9	CASSTGRGHYEQYF	TGTGCCAGCAGCACAGGGCGAGGACACTACGAGCAGTACTTC
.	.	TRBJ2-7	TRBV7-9	CASTRFVSGFDEQYF	TGTGCCAGCACCCGCTTTGTTTCGGGTTTCGACGAGCAGTACTTC
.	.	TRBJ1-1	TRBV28	CASCEGSEAFF	TGTGCCAGCTGCGAGGGCTCTGAAGCTTTCTTT
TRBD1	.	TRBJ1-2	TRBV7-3	CASSPGTGGYYGYTF	TGTGCCAGCAGCCCCGGGACAGGGGGCTACTATGGCTACACCTTC
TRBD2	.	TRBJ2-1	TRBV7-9	CASSLRGGLAGSNEQFF	TGTGCCAGCAGCTTAAGGGGGGGACTAGCGGGATCCAATGAGCAGTTCTTC
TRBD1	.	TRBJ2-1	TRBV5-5	CASTLDRPTYNEQFF	TGTGCCAGCACCCTGGACAGGCCGACCTACAATGAGCAGTTCTTC
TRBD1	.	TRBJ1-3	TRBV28	CASTGQGRNTIYF	TGTGCCAGCACCGGACAGGGGAGAAACACCATATATTTT
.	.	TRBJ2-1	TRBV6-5	CASSYESGSYNEQFF	TGTGCCAGCAGTTACGAATCGGGATCCTACAATGAGCAGTTCTTC
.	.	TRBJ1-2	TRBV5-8	CASSPQSGVDYGYTF	TGTGCCAGCAGCCCTCAGTCGGGGGTGGACTATGGCTACACCTTC
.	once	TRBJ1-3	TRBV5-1	CASRDTNPPGNTIYF	TGCGCCAGCAGGGACACCAATCCCCCCGGAAACACCATATATTTT
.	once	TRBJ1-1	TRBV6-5	CASRYTQGNTEAFF	TGTGCCAGCAGATACACACAGGGGAACACTGAAGCTTTCTTT
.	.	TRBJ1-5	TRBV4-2	CASSQDRNQPQHF	TGTGCCAGCAGCCAAGATCGGAATCAGCCCCAGCATTTT
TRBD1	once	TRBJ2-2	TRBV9	CASSVDTYRGRAGELFF	TGTGCCAGCAGCGTAGACACTTACAGGGGGCGGGCCGGGGAGCTGTTTTTT
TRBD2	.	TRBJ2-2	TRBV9	CASSALAGGGTGELFF	TGTGCCAGCAGCGCCTTAGCGGGAGGCGGGACCGGGGAGCTGTTTTTT
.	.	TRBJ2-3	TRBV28	CASSSPTASGTDTQYF	TGTGCCAGCAGTTCCCCTACGGCTAGCGGCACAGATACGCAGTATTTT
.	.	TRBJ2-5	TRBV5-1	CASSLNAAQTQYF	TGCGCCAGCAGCTTAAATGCGGCCCAGACCCAGTACTTC
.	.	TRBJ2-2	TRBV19	CASIPGQWNTGELFF	TGTGCCAGTATCCCGGGACAATGGAACACCGGGGAGCTGTTTTTT
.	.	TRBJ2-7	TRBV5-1	CASSLSGVSYEQYF	TGCGCCAGCAGCTTGAGCGGAGTCTCCTACGAGCAGTACTTC
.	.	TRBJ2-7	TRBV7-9	CASSLGPGEWYF	TGTGCCAGCAGCTTAGGCCCTGGGGAGTGGTACTTC
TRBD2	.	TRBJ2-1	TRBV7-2	CASSSLRGGSSYNEQFF	TGTGCCAGCAGCTCCCTTCGGGGCGGGAGCTCCTACAATGAGCAGTTCTTC
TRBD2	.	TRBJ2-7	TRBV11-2	CASSRIAGVRNEQYF	TGTGCCAGCAGCCGTATAGCGGGAGTACGGAACGAGCAGTACTTC
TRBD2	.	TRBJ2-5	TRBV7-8	CASSLGLSGKVQETQYF	TGTGCCAGCAGCTTAGGGCTTAGCGGGAAGGTTCAGGAGACCCAGTACTTC
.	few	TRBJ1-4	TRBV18	CASSLDSNEKLFF	TGTGCCAGCTCACTCGACAGTAATGAAAAACTGTTTTTT
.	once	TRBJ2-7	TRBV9	CASSPGLVGEQYF	TGTGCCAGCAGCCCGGGGTTAGTGGGCGAGCAGTACTTC
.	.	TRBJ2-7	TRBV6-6	CASSYSSISTEQYF	TGTGCCAGCAGTTACTCGTCAATCTCTACCGAGCAGTACTTC
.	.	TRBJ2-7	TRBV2	CASSPKTYEQYF	TGTGCCAGCAGCCCTAAGACCTACGAGCAGTACTTC
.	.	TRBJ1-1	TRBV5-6	CASSPTPLNTEAFF	TGTGCCAGCAGCCCGACACCTCTGAACACTGAAGCTTTCTTT
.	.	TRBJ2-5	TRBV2	CASRTGTQKETQYF	TGTGCCAGCAGAACCGGGACACAAAAAGAGACCCAGTACTTC
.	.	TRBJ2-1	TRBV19	CASSIGANEQFF	TGTGCCAGTAGTATAGGGGCAAATGAGCAGTTCTTC
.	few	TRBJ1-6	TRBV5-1	CASSLETYSHSPLHF	TGCGCCAGCAGCTTGGAAACCTATTCACATTCACCCCTCCACTTT
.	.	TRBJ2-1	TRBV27	CASRPTLATYYNEQFF	TGTGCCAGCAGGCCCACCCTAGCGACCTACTACAATGAGCAGTTCTTC
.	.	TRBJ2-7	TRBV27	CASSRGVSSYEQYF	TGTGCCAGCAGTCGCGGGGTTAGCTCCTACGAGCAGTACTTC
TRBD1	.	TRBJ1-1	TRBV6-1	CASNRQGTTEAFF	TGTGCCAGCAACCGACAGGGCACCACTGAAGCTTTCTTT
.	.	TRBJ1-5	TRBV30	CAWGPGGHNQPQHF	TGTGCCTGGGGCCCTGGCGGCCACAATCAGCCCCAGCATTTT